Shown below are 32 T cell receptor beta chains from a single sample sequenced in a study of neurological immune-mediated disorders. TCRdb itself ran the 5' RACE reads through MiXCR, one entry per CDR3 protein. The data hold approximately 40,000 distinct CDR3 sequences, with roughly 15% observed a single time. Source material: CD4+ T cells from blood. All receptors derive from a woman aged 60-75 years with HTLV-1-associated myelopathy (HAM/TSP).

This clonotype appeared many times. The V and J genes are TRBV20-1 and TRBJ2-3, with 10 positions matching TRBD2. The CDR3 sequence is 15 residues long. V shed 4 bases and J 2 bases; nucleotides not matched to a gene: 6. Germline lookup yields CDR1 DFQATT and CDR2 SNEGSKA (reference sequence). The CDR3 is CSANSGGDNTDTQYF. The CDR3 nucleotides are TGCAGTGCTAACAGCGGGGGGGATAACACAGATACGCAGTATTTT.

This clonotype was counted many times. CDR3 residues: CASSLEEGGWNEQFF. For the CDR3, the DNA is TGCGCCAGCAGCTTGGAGGAGGGGGGGTGGAATGAGCAGTTCTTC. This sequence joins TRBV5-1 and TRBJ2-1; the D gene is possibly TRBD2 (7 bases). This CDR3 comprises 15 residues. In germline, CDR1 is SGHRS, CDR2 YFSETQ. Trimming cost V 0 bases and J 7 bases, with 14 bases left between them.

This clonotype appeared many times. This rearrangement joins TRBV12-3 or TRBV12-4 to TRBJ2-3; a weak D match, TRBD2 (6 bases). The CDR3 is 14 residues long. With 3 bases removed from V and 2 bases from J, the gap between germline ends came to 9 bases. The CDR3 nucleotides read TGTGCCAGCAGTTTGTTAGCGGACACAGATACGCAGTATTTT. Residues: CASSLLADTDTQYF.

The sample holds a few counts of this clonotype. The chain employs TRBV19 and TRBJ1-2, with unresolved D. The V and J ends lost 5 bases and 0 bases respectively, with 10 bases between them. Looked up from germline, CDR1 is LNHDA and CDR2 is SQIVND (reference sequence). This CDR3 is 14 amino acids long. For the CDR3, the DNA is TGTGCCAGTAGTCCAAAACAGTCTAACTATGGCTACACCTTC. Residues: CASSPKQSNYGYTF.

This clonotype was found many times. Written as DNA, the CDR3 is TGTGCCAGCAGCCAAGGTACGGGTTACACTGAAGCTTTCTTT. Translated, it gives CASSQGTGYTEAFF. This sequence joins TRBV14 and TRBJ1-1; D remains unclear. CDR3 length: 14 amino acids. With 1 base removed from V and 3 bases from J, the gap between germline ends came to 9 bases. Germline lookup yields CDR1 SGHDN and CDR2 FVKESK.

This clonotype was seen many times. V and J are TRBV20-1 and TRBJ1-5, with 8 bases that match TRBD1. The CDR3 extends over 16 amino acids. The germline V gene encodes CDR1 DFQATT and CDR2 SNEGSKA (reference sequence). The trim removed 6 bases at V and 0 bases at J, leaving 10 bases unmatched. As DNA, the CDR3 is TGCAGTGCCCAAAGGACAGGGACTTATAGCAATCAGCCCCAGCATTTT. Its protein product is CSAQRTGTYSNQPQHF.

This clonotype was counted ten times or more. One end of the junction does not line up with germline, which may come from a read error. The chain is built from TRBV5-5 and TRBJ2-7; D possibly corresponds to TRBD1 (6 bases). CDR1 and CDR2 (germline): SGHKS, YYEKEE (reference sequence). This CDR3 comprises 14 residues. CDR3 sequence (DNA): TGTGTCAGCAGCTTTCGGACAGATTCCTACGAGCAGTACTTC. This codes for CVSSFRTDSYEQYF. The whole variable domain, remainder taken from reference TRBV5-5 and TRBJ2-7, is DAGVTQSPTHLIKTRGQQVTLRCSPISGHKSVSWYQQVLGQGPQFIFQYYEKEERGRGNFPDRFSARQFPNYSSELNVNALLLGDSALYLCVSSFRTDSYEQYFGPGTRLTVT.

In this sample, this clonotype turned up many times. The chain recombines TRBV7-9 with TRBJ1-2; maybe TRBD1 (6 bases). The CDR3 is 13 residues long. Germline V CDR1 and CDR2: SEHNR, FQNEAQ (reference sequence). The ends were cut back, 1 base at V and 7 bases at J, with 10 bases in the middle. CDR3 region: CASSLEQGLGYTF. The CDR3 coding sequence is TGTGCCAGCAGCTTAGAACAGGGTCTTGGCTACACCTTC.

This clonotype appeared many times. DNA for the CDR3: TGCGCCAGCAGCTTGGTGGGGGACAGCAATAATTCACCCCTCCACTTT. Translated: CASSLVGDSNNSPLHF. The chain couples TRBV5-1 to TRBJ1-6, with 7 bases identical to TRBD1. Trimming at V came to 0 bases and at J to 5 bases, leaving 5 bases not matched to a gene. CDR1 is SGHRS, CDR2 YFSETQ, per germline. This CDR3 region has 16 residues.

Many counts were recorded for this clonotype. This chain uses TRBV7-9 with TRBJ2-7, with 8 bases aligning to TRBD1. Trimming at V came to 3 bases and at J to 5 bases, leaving 6 bases not matched to a gene. CDR1 and CDR2 from the germline V gene are SEHNR and FQNEAQ (reference sequence). The CDR3 runs to 14 residues. CDR3 nucleotides: TGTGCCAGCAGCTTGGGGCAGGGGGCAAACGAGCAGTACTTC. It codes for CASSLGQGANEQYF.

This clonotype was counted at least ten times. The gene calls are TRBV12-3 or TRBV12-4 and TRBJ2-7; TRBD1 matches 9 bases. Germline trimming cut 5 bases from V and 5 bases from J; bases unmatched to any gene: 7. There are 14 residues in the CDR3. For the CDR3, the DNA is TGTGCCAGCAGTCCCCGGGACAGGGACCACGAGCAGTACTTC. Translating gives CASSPRDRDHEQYF.

This clonotype was found many times. The chain is built from TRBV5-4 and TRBJ2-7; D remains unclear. Germline V lookup: CDR1 SGHNT, CDR2 YYREEE (reference sequence). CDR3 length: 14 amino acids. The V end was cut by 0 bases, the J end by 2 bases, with 9 bases between. Written as DNA, the CDR3 is TGTGCCAGCAGCTTGGGGGCCAAAACCTACGAGCAGTACTTC. Residues: CASSLGAKTYEQYF.

CDR3 in DNA: TGTGCCAGCAGCTTAAGCCCGAATCAGGGTGAGCAGTTCTTC. This gives the protein CASSLSPNQGEQFF. The chain uses TRBV11-3 and TRBJ2-1; weak D call: TRBD1 (5 bases). CDR1 and CDR2 (germline): SGHNT, YENEEA. V lost 2 bases to trimming and J lost 9 bases, with 14 bases between them. The CDR3 runs 14 residues.

This clonotype was observed many times. This chain uses TRBV20-1 with TRBJ2-7; 10 bases fit TRBD1. V lost 0 bases and J lost 0; bases outside the gene matches: 5. The CDR3 runs to 16 residues. Germline lookup yields CDR1 DFQATT and CDR2 SNEGSKA (reference sequence). The CDR3: CSARDPGQGDSYEQYF. The CDR3 DNA follows: TGCAGTGCTAGAGACCCAGGACAGGGGGACTCCTACGAGCAGTACTTC.

The gene calls are TRBV20-1 and TRBJ2-2; D tentatively reads TRBD1 or TRBD2 (5 bases each). This CDR3 has 14 amino acids. The V end was cut by 6 bases, the J end by 10 bases, with 21 bases between. Germline-derived CDR1 and CDR2 are DFQATT and SNEGSKA (reference sequence). CDR3 nucleotide sequence: TGCAGTGCAACCGGGGCAGTTCGGACCTTGGAGCTGTTTTTT. It specifies CSATGAVRTLELFF.

This clonotype was detected many times. V usage is TRBV18 and J usage is TRBJ2-2; a weak D match, TRBD1 (5 bases). There are 15 residues in the CDR3. In germline, CDR1 is KGHSH, CDR2 LQKENI. The V and J ends lost 3 bases and 7 bases respectively, with 15 bases between them. The CDR3 DNA reads TGTGCCAGCTCACCCACTCAAGGGGAACACGGGGAGCTGTTTTTT. Protein sequence: CASSPTQGEHGELFF.

Ten or more counts support this clonotype. This chain uses TRBV5-6 with TRBJ2-3; tentative D call: TRBD1 (6 bases). V lost 4 bases to trimming and J lost 5 bases, with 17 bases between them. Germline CDR1 and CDR2: SGHDT and YYEEEE. The CDR3 loop spans 15 amino acids. The CDR3 sequence: CASSLSAGAGDTQYF. Here the CDR3 DNA reads TGTGCCAGCAGCCTCAGTGCAGGGGCTGGAGATACGCAGTATTTT.

The V and J genes are TRBV5-1 and TRBJ1-2, with D unresolved. Germline V gene sequence: CDR1 SGHRS, CDR2 YFSETQ. The CDR3 totals 13 residues. The germline V and J ends were trimmed by 3 bases and 8 bases, with 14 bases remaining between them. This CDR3 reads CASSWRYRGGYTF. The CDR3 coding sequence is TGCGCCAGCAGCTGGAGATATCGCGGGGGCTACACCTTC.

This clonotype has a count of ten or more. V is TRBV9 and J is TRBJ2-3; 7 bases match TRBD2. J lost 8 bases, V lost 0 bases, and 9 bases had no gene match. CDR1 and CDR2 (germline): SGDLS, YYNGEE. CDR3 size: 15 residues. The CDR3, as DNA: TGTGCCAGCAGCGTAGGAACTAGCGTGGGAGGTACGCAGTATTTT. This encodes CASSVGTSVGGTQYF.

This clonotype was counted many times. The V gene is TRBV20-1, the J gene TRBJ1-3, with a possible D match to TRBD1 (6 bases). The CDR3 contains 15 residues. Trimming took off 3 bases at V and 4 bases at J, with 16 bases between the two ends. Germline V gene lookup returns CDR1 DFQATT and CDR2 SNEGSKA (reference sequence). Written as DNA, the CDR3 is TGCAGTGCTAGTCCAGGGGCAATCGGAGGAAACACCATATATTTT. Translated, it gives CSASPGAIGGNTIYF.

This clonotype has ten or more counts. The chain combines TRBV9 with TRBJ1-2; D is unresolved. The ends were cut back, 0 bases at V and 7 bases at J, with 16 bases in the middle. The CDR3 is made up of 15 amino acids. The germline gives CDR1 SGDLS, CDR2 YYNGEE. CDR3 in amino acids: CASSVGTADLGGYTF. The DNA for the CDR3 is TGTGCCAGCAGCGTAGGGACGGCGGATTTGGGTGGCTACACCTTC.

This clonotype was counted many times. The chain links TRBV10-3 to TRBJ2-7; maybe TRBD1 (7 bases). Per the germline V gene, CDR1 is ENHRY and CDR2 is SYGVKD. Trimming removed 6 bases from V and 6 bases from J, with 21 bases in between. This CDR3 comprises 15 residues. The CDR3, as DNA: TGTGCCATCAGCCTAGGAGGGGGCGATTTCGGCGAGCAGTACTTC. Encoded protein: CAISLGGGDFGEQYF.

This clonotype was found many times. The V and J genes are TRBV20-1 and TRBJ1-2; TRBD1 matches at 7 bases. CDR1 is DFQATT and CDR2 is SNEGSKA in the germline V gene (reference sequence). The CDR3 consists of 14 residues. V was clipped by 6 bases and J by 2 bases; unmatched bases: 9. The CDR3 sequence is CSAVKTGRNYGYTF. The CDR3 DNA reads as TGCAGTGCAGTTAAGACAGGGCGGAACTATGGCTACACCTTC.

This clonotype has a count of ten or more. The V gene is TRBV20-1, the J gene TRBJ2-1, with 8 bases aligning to TRBD2. The V segment lost 1 base and the J segment 2 bases; nucleotides outside the gene matches: 1. Germline values: CDR1 DFQATT, CDR2 SNEGSKA (reference sequence). CDR3 size: 14 residues. CDR3 residues: CSARAGGPYNEQFF. The CDR3 nucleotides read TGCAGTGCTAGAGCGGGGGGGCCCTACAATGAGCAGTTCTTC.

The V call is TRBV7-9, the J call TRBJ1-1; D uncertain. Per germline, CDR1 SEHNR and CDR2 FQNEAQ (reference sequence). CDR3 length: 12 amino acids. The V gene lost 4 bases and the J gene lost 6 bases, with 9 bases spanning the gap. CDR3 sequence: CASSSSISEAFF. CDR3 coding DNA: TGTGCCAGCAGCTCTAGCATATCTGAAGCTTTCTTT.

This clonotype has at least ten counts. The rearrangement joins TRBV27 to TRBJ1-5; D remains unclear. The CDR3 is 15 residues long. Deletions cut 4 bases from V and 4 bases from J, with 14 bases between. The germline V gene has CDR1 MNHEY and CDR2 SMNVEV (reference sequence). The CDR3 coding sequence is TGTGCCAGCAGTTCCGTGAGGGTCCAAAATCAGCCCCAGCATTTT. This sequence encodes CASSSVRVQNQPQHF.

Ten or more counts support this clonotype. The J gene is TRBJ1-2, the V gene TRBV27; the D gene is possibly TRBD1 (5 bases). The CDR3 runs 14 residues. Germline CDR1 and CDR2: MNHEY and SMNVEV (reference sequence). The ends were cut back, 7 bases at V and 6 bases at J, with 18 bases in the middle. The CDR3 reads CASTPRRGDHGYTF. The CDR3 nucleotides read TGTGCCAGCACCCCCCGGCGGGGGGATCATGGCTACACCTTC.

This clonotype was recorded at least ten times. The rearrangement uses TRBV25-1 and TRBJ1-2; D gene unclear. The CDR3 is 12 amino acids. Germline values: CDR1 MGHDK, CDR2 SYGVNS. V was trimmed by 2 bases and J by 8 bases, leaving 9 bases between them. CDR3 sequence reads: CASSEPLEGYTF. The CDR3, as DNA: TGTGCCAGCAGTGAACCCCTTGAAGGCTACACCTTC.

This clonotype was counted at least ten times. The rearrangement links TRBV20-1 to TRBJ1-1; TRBD1 might be the D (5 bases). The CDR3 runs to 15 residues. V shed 2 bases and J shed 3 bases, with 16 bases lying between them. Germline CDR1 DFQATT, CDR2 SNEGSKA (reference sequence). The CDR3 loop reads CSARPGRGADTEAFF. The CDR3, as DNA: TGCAGTGCTAGACCGGGAAGGGGCGCGGACACTGAAGCTTTCTTT.

In this sample, this clonotype turned up many times. The chain employs TRBV12-3 or TRBV12-4 and TRBJ1-2, with unresolved D. The CDR3 runs to 13 residues. V lost 7 bases, J lost 4 bases, and 13 bases lay in between. CDR3 DNA: TGTGCCAGCATACGAGGGCCGACCTATGGCTACACCTTC. Its translation is CASIRGPTYGYTF.

This clonotype appeared many times. A much larger clonotype is one base distant, so this may be a read error. This chain uses TRBV18 with TRBJ2-2; the D gene is possibly TRBD1 (6 bases). The CDR3 consists of 15 residues. The V gene's germline CDR1 is KGHSH and CDR2 LQKENI. CDR3 protein: CVSSPQGENTGELFF. Written as DNA, the CDR3 is TGTGTCAGCTCACCACAGGGTGAGAACACCGGGGAGCTGTTTTTT. Filled out from reference TRBV18 and TRBJ2-2, the complete variable domain reads NAGVMQNPRHLVRRRGQEARLRCSPMKGHSHVYWYRQLPEEGLKFMVYLQKENIIDESGMPKERFSAEFPKEGPSILRIQQVVRGDSAAYFCVSSPQGENTGELFFGEGSRLTVL.

At least ten counts were recorded for this clonotype. CDR3 sequence (DNA): TGTGCCAGCAGATATAGTGGCAGGGTTAATGAAAAACTGTTTTTT. Translating gives CASRYSGRVNEKLFF. The chain has TRBV12-3 or TRBV12-4 and TRBJ1-4; weak D call: TRBD1 (5 bases). CDR3 length equals 15 residues. V was shortened by 6 bases and J by 4 bases, with 15 bases between the two germline ends.